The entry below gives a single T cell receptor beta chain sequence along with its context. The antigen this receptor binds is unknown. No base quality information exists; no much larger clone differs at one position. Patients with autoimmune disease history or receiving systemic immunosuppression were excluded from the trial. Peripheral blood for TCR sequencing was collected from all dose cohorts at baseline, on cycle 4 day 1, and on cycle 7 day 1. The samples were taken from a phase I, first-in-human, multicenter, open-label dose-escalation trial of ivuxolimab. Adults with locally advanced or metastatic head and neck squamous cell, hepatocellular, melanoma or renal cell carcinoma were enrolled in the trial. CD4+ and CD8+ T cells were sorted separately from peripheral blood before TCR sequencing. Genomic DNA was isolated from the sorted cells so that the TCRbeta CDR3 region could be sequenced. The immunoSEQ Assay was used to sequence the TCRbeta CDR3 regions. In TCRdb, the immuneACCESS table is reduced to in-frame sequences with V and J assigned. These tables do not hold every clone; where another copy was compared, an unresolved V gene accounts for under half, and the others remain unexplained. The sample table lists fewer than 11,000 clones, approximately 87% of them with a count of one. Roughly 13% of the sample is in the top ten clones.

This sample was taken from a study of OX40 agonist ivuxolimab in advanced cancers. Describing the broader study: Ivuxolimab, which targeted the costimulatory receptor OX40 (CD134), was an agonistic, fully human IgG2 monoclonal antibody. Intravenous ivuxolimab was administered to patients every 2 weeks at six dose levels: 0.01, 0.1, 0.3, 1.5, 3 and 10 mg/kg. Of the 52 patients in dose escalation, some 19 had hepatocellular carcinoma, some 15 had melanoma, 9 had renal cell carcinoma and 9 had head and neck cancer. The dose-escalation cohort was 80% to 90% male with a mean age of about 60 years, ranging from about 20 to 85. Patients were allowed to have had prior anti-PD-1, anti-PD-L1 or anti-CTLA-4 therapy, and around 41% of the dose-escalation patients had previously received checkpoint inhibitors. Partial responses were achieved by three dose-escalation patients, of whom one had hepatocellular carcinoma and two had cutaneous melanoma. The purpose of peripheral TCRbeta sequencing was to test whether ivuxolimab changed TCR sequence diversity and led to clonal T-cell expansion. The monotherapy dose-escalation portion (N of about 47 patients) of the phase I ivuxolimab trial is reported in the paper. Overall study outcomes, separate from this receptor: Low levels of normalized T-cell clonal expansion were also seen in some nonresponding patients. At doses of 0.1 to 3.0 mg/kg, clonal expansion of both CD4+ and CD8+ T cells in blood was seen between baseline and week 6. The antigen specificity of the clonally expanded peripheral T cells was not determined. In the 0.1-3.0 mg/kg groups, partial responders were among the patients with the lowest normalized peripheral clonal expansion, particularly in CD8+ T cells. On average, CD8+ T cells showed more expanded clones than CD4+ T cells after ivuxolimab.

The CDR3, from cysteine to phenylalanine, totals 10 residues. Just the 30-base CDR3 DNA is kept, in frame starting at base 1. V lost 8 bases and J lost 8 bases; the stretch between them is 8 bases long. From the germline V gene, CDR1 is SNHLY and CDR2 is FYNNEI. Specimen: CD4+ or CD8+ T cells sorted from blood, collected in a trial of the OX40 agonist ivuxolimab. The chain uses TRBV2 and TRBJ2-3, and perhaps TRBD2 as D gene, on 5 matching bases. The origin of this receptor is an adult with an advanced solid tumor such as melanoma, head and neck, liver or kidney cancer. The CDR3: CASSLATQYF. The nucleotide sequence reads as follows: TGTGCCAGCTCCCTAGCTACGCAGTATTTT. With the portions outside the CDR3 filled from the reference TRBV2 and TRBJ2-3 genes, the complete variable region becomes EPEVTQTPSHQVTQMGQEVILRCVPISNHLYFYWYRQILGQKVEFLVSFYNNEISEKSEIFDDQFSVERPDGSNFTLKIRSTKLEDSAMYFCASSLATQYFGPGTRLTVL.